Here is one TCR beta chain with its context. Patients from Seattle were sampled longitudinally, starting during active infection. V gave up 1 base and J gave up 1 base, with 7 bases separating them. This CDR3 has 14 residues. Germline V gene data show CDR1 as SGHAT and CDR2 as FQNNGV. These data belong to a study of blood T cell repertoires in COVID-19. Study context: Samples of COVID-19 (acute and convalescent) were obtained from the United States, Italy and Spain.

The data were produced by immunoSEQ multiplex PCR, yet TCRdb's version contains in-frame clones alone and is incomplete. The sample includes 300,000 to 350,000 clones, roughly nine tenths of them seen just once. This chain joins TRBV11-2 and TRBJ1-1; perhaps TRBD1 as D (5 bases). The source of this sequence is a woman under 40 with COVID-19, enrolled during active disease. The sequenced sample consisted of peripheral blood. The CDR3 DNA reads TGTGCCAGCAGCTTAGTCGGGGGGAACACTGAAGCTTTCTTT. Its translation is CASSLVGGNTEAFF. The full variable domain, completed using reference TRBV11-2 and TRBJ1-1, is EAGVAQSPRYKIIEKRQSVAFWCNPISGHATLYWYQQILGQGPKLLIQFQNNGVVDDSQLPKDRFSAERLKGVDSTLKIQPAKLEDSAVYLCASSLVGGNTEAFFGQGTRLTVV.